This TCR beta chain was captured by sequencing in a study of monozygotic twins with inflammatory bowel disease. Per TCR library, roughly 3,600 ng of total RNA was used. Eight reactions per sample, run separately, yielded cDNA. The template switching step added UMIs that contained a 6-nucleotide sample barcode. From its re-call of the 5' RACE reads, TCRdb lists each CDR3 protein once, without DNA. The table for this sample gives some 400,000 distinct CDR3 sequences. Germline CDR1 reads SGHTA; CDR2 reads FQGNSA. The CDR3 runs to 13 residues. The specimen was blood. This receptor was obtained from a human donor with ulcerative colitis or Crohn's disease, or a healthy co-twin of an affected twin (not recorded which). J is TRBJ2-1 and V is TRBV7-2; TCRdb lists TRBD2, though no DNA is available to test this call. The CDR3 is CASSLGGRVEQFF.